Below are 2 T cell receptor beta chains sequenced from a single sample in a study of blood T cell repertoires in COVID-19. Sequencing was performed with immunoSEQ multiplex PCR; in TCRdb, only in-frame clones are kept and a portion is missing. The sample shows more than 85,000 clones, about 78% of them seen only once. Sample: peripheral blood. These receptors all come from a human donor in a cohort sampled during active or convalescent COVID-19.

CDR3 protein: CASRESVNTEAFF. The CDR3 coding sequence is TGTGCCAGCCGGGAGTCAGTGAACACTGAAGCTTTCTTT. This chain joins TRBV12-3 or TRBV12-4 and TRBJ1-1; D gene ambiguous. The CDR3 length is 13 residues. Trimming removed 8 bases from V and 0 bases from J, with 10 bases in between.

The chain is built from TRBV10-3 and TRBJ1-6; 7 bases are shared with TRBD1. The CDR3 loop spans 14 amino acids. Per germline, CDR1 ENHRY and CDR2 SYGVKD. V shed 6 bases and J 6 bases; nucleotides not matched to a gene: 5. The CDR3 DNA is TGTGCCATCAGCCACGGGACAGTTAATTCACCCCTCCACTTT. Translation: CAISHGTVNSPLHF.